These 25 T cell receptor beta chains were all obtained from the same sample, sequenced in a study of T cells expressing NK-cell markers. After re-calling the 5' RACE reads, TCRdb lists one entry per CDR3 protein, DNA absent. In total, the table holds 450,000 to 600,000 distinct CDR3 sequences. Sequenced sample: blood T cells: a sorted CD56 or NKG2C T cell subset, CD4+ or CD8+ T cells, or bulk PBMC T cells (not recorded which). Every receptor here comes from a man between 18 and 35 years old in good health.

The chain links TRBV20-1 to TRBJ2-7; TCRdb's D gene call, TRBD1, goes unchecked for lack of DNA. CDR1 and CDR2 from the germline V gene are DFQATT and SNEGSKA (reference sequence). This CDR3 has 14 residues. CDR3 sequence reads: CSARVGGGAYEQYF.

The chain uses TRBV25-1 and TRBJ1-1; TCRdb proposes TRBD1, but this gene call is untestable without DNA. The CDR3 is made up of 15 amino acids. Germline V lookup: CDR1 MGHDK, CDR2 SYGVNS. The CDR3 loop reads CASSEWTGKATEAFF.

This chain joins TRBV20-1 and TRBJ2-7. Germline assignment: CDR1 DFQATT and CDR2 SNEGSKA (reference sequence). CDR3 length equals 16 residues. The CDR3 spells CSARFVSGQVLYEQYF.

The chain couples TRBV4-3 to TRBJ1-1. Germline CDR1 reads LGHNA; CDR2 reads YSLEER. This CDR3 has 16 amino acids. The CDR3 here is CASSGHWSSENTEAFF.

J is TRBJ2-1 and V is TRBV6-2 or TRBV6-3; TCRdb outputs TRBD2, but without DNA this stays unchecked. Germline V gene lookup returns CDR1 MNHEY and CDR2 SVGEGT. There are 14 residues in the CDR3. The CDR3 reads CASNRGGSSAEQFF.

The V and J genes are TRBV18 and TRBJ1-1; the TRBD1 assignment by TCRdb is unverifiable without DNA. The CDR3 totals 12 residues. Germline loops: CDR1 KGHSH, CDR2 LQKENI. CDR3 protein: CASSPSPTEAFF.

The V and J genes are TRBV4-2 and TRBJ2-7. CDR3 length: 14 amino acids. CDR1 LGHNA and CDR2 YNFKEQ come from the germline V gene. The CDR3 is CASSHRESSYEQYF.

CDR3 in amino acids: CASSLSLVNEQFF. The chain employs TRBV7-9 and TRBJ2-1. The germline gives CDR1 SEHNR, CDR2 FQNEAQ (reference sequence). The CDR3 length is 13 residues.

The chain uses TRBV29-1 and TRBJ2-1; TCRdb outputs TRBD2, but without DNA this stays unchecked. The CDR3 is 16 amino acids. CDR1 is SQVTM, CDR2 ANQGSEA, per germline. CDR3 amino acids: CSVVVGTSGSYNEQFF.

V is TRBV18 and J is TRBJ2-1; TCRdb gives TRBD2 as the D gene, but with no DNA this cannot be confirmed. From germline, CDR1 is KGHSH and CDR2 LQKENI. CDR3 length: 18 amino acids. The chain's CDR3 is CASSPPFGGTSGINEQFF.

CDR3 loop: CASSEPGLVTDTQYF. The rearrangement uses TRBV25-1 and TRBJ2-3; there is no DNA to check the TCRdb D call of TRBD2. This CDR3 is built from 15 residues. Germline V gene lookup returns CDR1 MGHDK and CDR2 SYGVNS.

The chain carries TRBV30 and TRBJ1-4; the TCRdb D gene call, TRBD1, has no DNA to confirm it. CDR3 length: 14 amino acids. Per the germline V gene, CDR1 is GTSNPN and CDR2 is SVGIG (reference sequence). Here the CDR3 reads CAWSVPGAGEKLFF.

The chain joins TRBV25-1 to TRBJ2-5; as DNA is missing, the TRBD1 call by TCRdb cannot be tested. The CDR3 extends over 13 amino acids. Germline V CDR1 and CDR2: MGHDK, SYGVNS. CDR3 protein: CASSGQWGPAKYF.

This chain uses TRBV9 with TRBJ2-3; TCRdb names TRBD2, which stays unverified in the absence of DNA. CDR3 length equals 15 residues. Germline V gives CDR1 SGDLS, CDR2 YYNGEE. CDR3 residues: CASSASGTSTDTQYF.

The rearrangement joins TRBV7-9 to TRBJ2-5; TCRdb gives TRBD2 as the D gene, but with no DNA this cannot be confirmed. The CDR3 is 15 residues long. In germline, CDR1 is SEHNR, CDR2 FQNEAQ (reference sequence). CDR3 protein: CASRDPLAVQETQYF.

The J gene is TRBJ2-1, the V gene TRBV5-1; TCRdb lists TRBD2, though no DNA is available to test this call. The germline V gene has CDR1 SGHRS and CDR2 YFSETQ. This CDR3 region has 15 residues. CDR3: CASSSSPGLPNEQFF.

The chain links TRBV29-1 to TRBJ2-5; lacking DNA, the TRBD1 call made by TCRdb goes unchecked. The CDR3 length is 15 residues. In germline, CDR1 is SQVTM, CDR2 ANQGSEA. Here the CDR3 reads CSVARGIRPQETQYF.

The chain carries TRBV20-1 and TRBJ2-3; as DNA is missing, the TRBD2 call by TCRdb cannot be tested. Germline CDR1 is DFQATT and CDR2 is SNEGSKA (reference sequence). The CDR3 spans 12 residues. This CDR3 is CSARDGRETQYF.

This chain connects TRBV25-1 to TRBJ2-3; lacking DNA, the TRBD1 call made by TCRdb goes unchecked. This CDR3 region has 13 residues. CDR1 and CDR2 (germline): MGHDK, SYGVNS. The CDR3 region is CASISGSGDTQYF.

CDR3 sequence reads: CASSYSRLASGTGELFF. The rearrangement joins TRBV6-5 to TRBJ2-2; without DNA, the TCRdb call of TRBD2 cannot be checked. In germline, CDR1 is MNHEY, CDR2 SVGAGI. CDR3 size: 17 residues.

This chain joins TRBV27 and TRBJ2-5; TCRdb gives TRBD1 as the D gene, but with no DNA this cannot be confirmed. This CDR3 has 15 residues. Germline-derived CDR1 and CDR2 are MNHEY and SMNVEV (reference sequence). CDR3 protein: CASSGALTGVETQYF.

This chain connects TRBV7-6 to TRBJ2-2; TCRdb lists TRBD1, though no DNA is available to test this call. This CDR3 comprises 13 residues. The V gene's germline CDR1 is SGHVS and CDR2 FNYEAQ. The CDR3: CASGSGGTGELFF.

The genes are TRBV7-9 and TRBJ2-1. CDR1 is SEHNR, CDR2 FQNEAQ, per germline (reference sequence). The CDR3 consists of 14 residues. CDR3 loop: CASSLASRWHEQFF. The whole variable domain, filled in from reference TRBV7-9 and TRBJ2-1, reads DTGVSQNPRHKITKRGQNVTFRCDPISEHNRLYWYRQTLGQGPEFLTYFQNEAQLEKSRLLSDRFSAERPKGSFSTLEIQRTEQGDSAMYLCASSLASRWHEQFFGPGTRLTVL.

The rearrangement uses TRBV12-3 or TRBV12-4 and TRBJ2-5; without DNA, the TCRdb call of TRBD2 cannot be checked. This CDR3 is 13 amino acids long. The chain's CDR3 is CASRSGLSETQYF.

J is TRBJ2-4 and V is TRBV6-1; TCRdb's D call, TRBD1, is unchecked because there is no DNA. This CDR3 has 13 amino acids. Germline V lookup: CDR1 MNHNS, CDR2 SASEGT. This CDR3 reads CASSIGQGIESDF.